The next 9 T cell receptor beta chains were all read from a single sample in a study of beta chain features in type 1 diabetes. Sequencing targeted expressed TCRB transcripts, as all isolated RNA had been reverse transcribed. Repertoires were generated with immunoSEQ multiplex PCR, while TCRdb's copy carries only in-frame clones and drops some. The data contain some 190,000 clones, about 7.8% of them singletons. No antigens are known for them. Notes on the study in general: Shortening that was moderate but significant affected the TCRB CDR3s of Type 1 diabetes patients in all four CD4+ subsets.

Sequenced: central memory CD4+ T cells from blood. The receptors were sampled from a woman aged 40 to 50 with type 1 diabetes.

In this sample, this clone turned up a few times. The chain is built from TRBV18 and TRBJ1-1; the match to TRBD1 covers 7 bases. J was trimmed by 10 bases and V by 6 bases; bases with no gene match: 8. CDR1 is KGHSH and CDR2 is LQKENI in the germline V gene. The CDR3 length is 12 residues. Here the CDR3 reads CASSQTGQGAFF. CDR3 coding DNA: TGTGCCAGCTCTCAGACAGGGCAAGGAGCTTTCTTT.

The CDR3 nucleotides are TGTGCCAGCAGCTCTCACCCGGGAGGAGTATACGAGCAGTTCTTC. It encodes CASSSHPGGVYEQFF. The chain uses TRBV9 and TRBJ2-1; 7 nucleotides agree with TRBD2. J gave up 10 bases and V 4 bases, and 14 bases lay outside the gene matches. CDR1 is SGDLS, CDR2 YYNGEE, per germline. The CDR3 has 15 residues.

This clone was seen only a few times. V and J are TRBV5-1 and TRBJ2-1; 9 bases are a match to TRBD2. The germline CDR1 and CDR2 sequences are SGHRS and YFSETQ. The CDR3 consists of 15 residues. J was trimmed by 1 base and V by 2 bases; bases with no gene match: 1. CDR3 amino acids: CASSFLAGSYNEQFF. CDR3 nucleotides: TGCGCCAGCAGCTTCCTAGCGGGGTCCTACAATGAGCAGTTCTTC.

This clone was seen only a few times. The chain has TRBV7-2 and TRBJ1-4; the match to TRBD1 covers 9 bases. Losses at the gene ends were 3 bases for V and 8 bases for J; bases not matched to a gene: 1. The CDR3 consists of 13 residues. Germline CDR1 reads SGHTA; CDR2 reads FQGNSA. CDR3 amino acids: CASSLGQGEKLFF. As DNA, the CDR3 is TGTGCCAGCAGCTTGGGACAGGGAGAAAAACTGTTTTTT.

This clone has only a few counts. The chain couples TRBV28 to TRBJ2-1, with TRBD1 matching 8 bases. Trimming took 5 bases from V and 7 from J; bases not matched to a gene: 10. Germline loops: CDR1 MDHEN, CDR2 SYDVKM. This CDR3 is built from 15 residues. The DNA of the CDR3 is TGTGCCAGCAGTAATCCTCAGGACAGGGCAAATGAGCAGTTCTTC. Translated, it gives CASSNPQDRANEQFF.

This clone was observed a handful of times. The chain has TRBV4-3 and TRBJ2-1; 12 nucleotides agree with TRBD2. This CDR3 spans 15 amino acids. Trimming removed 3 bases from V and 6 bases from J; junction bases left unmatched: 3. Germline loops: CDR1 LGHNA, CDR2 YSLEER. CDR3 nucleotides: TGCGCCAGCAGCCAGACTAGCGGGGGTACCAATGAGCAGTTCTTC. Residues: CASSQTSGGTNEQFF.

This rearrangement joins TRBV18 to TRBJ1-2, with D possibly matching TRBD1 (6 bases). The V gene lost 4 bases and the J gene lost 5 bases, with 23 bases spanning the gap. This CDR3 spans 17 amino acids. The germline V gene encodes CDR1 KGHSH and CDR2 LQKENI. Here the CDR3 DNA reads TGTGCCAGCTCACGGGGATTTGGGGGCGAGCATTCTTATGGCTACACCTTC. As protein: CASSRGFGGEHSYGYTF.

The V call is TRBV5-6, the J call TRBJ1-2; tentative D call: TRBD1 (5 bases). The CDR3 loop spans 14 amino acids. Trimming left V 7 bases short and J 13 bases short, with 26 bases between. Germline-derived CDR1 and CDR2 are SGHDT and YYEEEE. The CDR3 sequence: CASGPFNSDNYATF. The CDR3 DNA reads as TGTGCCAGCGGACCTTTCAACTCGGACAATTATGCCACCTTC. Variable domain in full (rest from reference TRBV5-6 and TRBJ1-2): DAGVTQSPTHLIKTRGQQVTLRCSPKSGHDTVSWYQQALGQGPQFIFQYYEEEERQRGNFPDRFSGHQFPNYSSELNVNALLLGDSALYLCASGPFNSDNYATFGSGTRLTVV.

This clone showed up just a few times. The rearrangement links TRBV29-1 to TRBJ1-6; D unclear. V lost 7 bases and J lost 10, with 14 bases in between. This CDR3 has 12 residues. Germline V lookup: CDR1 SQVTM, CDR2 ANQGSEA. CDR3 sequence: CSAREVGSPLHF. DNA for the CDR3: TGCAGCGCACGGGAGGTGGGGTCACCCCTCCACTTT.